Below are 17 T cell receptor beta chains sequenced from a single sample in a study of T cells after yellow fever vaccination. TCRdb re-called the 5' RACE reads with MiXCR, one entry per CDR3 protein. The data contain about 550,000 distinct CDR3 sequences, roughly 21% of them singletons. The source was PBMCs, collected 15 days after the yellow fever booster vaccination. The receptor source for this set is a man between 25 and 39 years old who received the YFV17D yellow fever vaccine.

This clonotype was seen more than once but under ten times. CDR3: CASVQGRNQPQHF. CDR3 nucleotides: TGTGCCAGCGTTCAGGGGCGGAATCAGCCCCAGCATTTT. V gene TRBV6-2 or TRBV6-3 combines with J gene TRBJ1-5; TRBD1 might be the D (6 bases). Germline V gives CDR1 MNHEY, CDR2 SVGEGT. CDR3 size: 13 residues. The V and J ends lost 8 bases and 4 bases respectively, with 12 bases between them.

This sequence joins TRBV12-3 or TRBV12-4 and TRBJ2-5; D could derive from TRBD1 or TRBD2 (5 bases each). This CDR3 has 14 amino acids. Trimming took 5 bases from V and 8 from J, leaving 18 bases between them. The CDR3 spells CASSRRDRQGTQYF. The CDR3 nucleotides read TGTGCCAGCAGTCGACGGGACCGCCAAGGCACCCAGTACTTC.

CDR3 sequence reads: CASNLRGLDTGELFF. The DNA of the CDR3 is TGTGCCAGCAATCTGAGGGGGCTGGACACCGGGGAGCTGTTTTTT. The chain links TRBV5-6 to TRBJ2-2; 7 bases line up with TRBD1. CDR3 length: 15 residues. Trimming at V came to 6 bases and at J to 3 bases, leaving 8 bases not matched to a gene. Germline loops: CDR1 SGHDT, CDR2 YYEEEE.

Ten or more counts support this clonotype. The chain links TRBV7-3 to TRBJ1-1; the D gene is possibly TRBD1 (6 bases). Germline values: CDR1 SGHTA, CDR2 FQGTGA. V was shortened by 1 base and J by 4 bases, with 10 bases between the two germline ends. This CDR3 is built from 14 residues. CDR3: CASSLMTGPTEAFF. The CDR3 coding sequence is TGTGCCAGCAGCTTAATGACAGGACCCACTGAAGCTTTCTTT.

In nucleotides, the CDR3 is TGCAGTGCTAGAGAGCGCCTAGCCACCTTCGGAGAGCAGTACTTC. Its protein is CSARERLATFGEQYF. The chain links TRBV20-1 to TRBJ2-7; a possible D gene is TRBD2 (5 bases). The CDR3 is 15 residues long. V lost 0 bases, J lost 7 bases, and 19 bases lay in between. Germline V gives CDR1 DFQATT, CDR2 SNEGSKA (reference sequence).

This chain connects TRBV24-1 to TRBJ2-1; possibly TRBD2 for D (5 bases). Germline V gene data show CDR1 as KGHDR and CDR2 as SFDVKD. The CDR3 consists of 15 residues. The V gene lost 0 bases and the J gene lost 7 bases, with 12 bases spanning the gap. The CDR3, as DNA: TGTGCCACCAGTGATTTGCATGGCTCGGGGAATGAGCAGTTCTTC. It yields the protein CATSDLHGSGNEQFF.

There are many counts of this clonotype. This chain links TRBV12-3 or TRBV12-4 with TRBJ2-1; D ambiguous. V lost 3 bases and J lost 10, with 7 bases in between. The CDR3 totals 11 residues. The CDR3, as DNA: TGTGCCAGCAGTTTTGCGAGGGAGCAGTTCTTC. Its protein is CASSFAREQFF.

This clonotype has a count of ten or more. The chain links TRBV18 to TRBJ2-5; D not certain. Germline V gives CDR1 KGHSH, CDR2 LQKENI. The CDR3 spans 13 residues. V lost 0 bases, J lost 2 bases, and 4 bases lay in between. The CDR3 sequence: CASSPPNQETQYF. The CDR3 DNA sequence: TGTGCCAGCTCACCACCCAATCAAGAGACCCAGTACTTC.

The table lists this clonotype with a few counts. CDR3 loop: CSANWNIGETQYF. The CDR3 bases are TGCAGTGCTAATTGGAATATAGGAGAGACCCAGTACTTC. This sequence joins TRBV20-1 and TRBJ2-5; D ambiguous. The CDR3 length is 13 residues. Trimming pared 4 bases from V and 4 bases from J, leaving 13 bases between. The V gene's germline CDR1 is DFQATT and CDR2 SNEGSKA (reference sequence).

This clonotype has more than one count but fewer than ten. The CDR3 region is CASSGGGFRTQYF. The CDR3 bases are TGTGCCAGCAGCGGGGGGGGGTTTCGGACCCAGTACTTC. The chain joins TRBV7-2 to TRBJ2-5; the match to TRBD2 covers 7 bases. The length of the CDR3 is 13 residues. CDR1 SGHTA and CDR2 FQGNSA come from the germline V gene. V was clipped by 5 bases and J by 7 bases; unmatched bases: 7.

The chain employs TRBV7-3 and TRBJ2-7; tentative D call: TRBD2 (5 bases). Germline lookup yields CDR1 SGHTA and CDR2 FQGTGA. The CDR3 extends over 13 amino acids. V shed 4 bases and J shed 6 bases, with 13 bases lying between them. The DNA of the CDR3 is TGTGCCAGCAGCTCCCGGGGTTCGGGCGAGCAGTACTTC. This encodes CASSSRGSGEQYF.

This chain links TRBV5-1 with TRBJ2-1; 8 nucleotides agree with TRBD2. The trim removed 3 bases at V and 8 bases at J, leaving 7 bases unmatched. In germline, CDR1 is SGHRS, CDR2 YFSETQ. This CDR3 comprises 14 residues. The CDR3 reads CASSSGSGKDEQFF. Written as DNA, the CDR3 is TGCGCCAGCAGCTCAGGTAGCGGGAAAGATGAGCAGTTCTTC.

This clonotype was found a few times. This chain connects TRBV5-1 to TRBJ2-5; 7 bases line up with TRBD1. This CDR3 is 13 amino acids long. Germline trimming cut 7 bases from V and 1 base from J; bases unmatched to any gene: 4. Germline CDR1 is SGHRS and CDR2 is YFSETQ. CDR3 sequence (DNA): TGCGCCAGCCAAGGGACAGCCCAAGAGACCCAGTACTTC. Its protein product is CASQGTAQETQYF.

The chain uses TRBV27 and TRBJ1-4; possibly TRBD1 for D (6 bases). This CDR3 spans 14 amino acids. The V end was cut by 8 bases, the J end by 8 bases, with 18 bases between. Germline V gene lookup returns CDR1 MNHEY and CDR2 SMNVEV (reference sequence). The CDR3 is CASGVQGRGEKLFF. The CDR3 region has the DNA TGTGCCAGCGGAGTTCAGGGGCGTGGGGAAAAACTGTTTTTT.

This chain uses TRBV20-1 with TRBJ1-5; D remains ambiguous. The CDR3 covers 12 residues. V was clipped by 4 bases and J by 4 bases, with 8 bases between them. Per the germline V gene, CDR1 is DFQATT and CDR2 is SNEGSKA (reference sequence). CDR3 amino acids: CSAIQLNQPQHF. Written as DNA, the CDR3 is TGCAGTGCTATACAGCTAAATCAGCCCCAGCATTTT.

This chain joins TRBV7-9 and TRBJ2-7, with a tentative D call TRBD1 (5 bases). Germline V gene sequence: CDR1 SEHNR, CDR2 FQNEAQ (reference sequence). Trimming removed 10 bases from V and 5 bases from J, with 12 bases in between. CDR3 length equals 11 residues. CDR3 loop: CATVKGDEQYF. The CDR3, as DNA: TGTGCCACCGTTAAAGGGGACGAGCAGTACTTC.

The V call is TRBV6-1, the J call TRBJ2-5; D may correspond to TRBD1 or TRBD2 (5 bases each). Germline CDR1 reads MNHNS; CDR2 reads SASEGT. Trimming left V 5 bases short and J 3 bases short, with 13 bases between. The CDR3 is 14 amino acids. Here the CDR3 DNA reads TGTGCCAGCAGTCGAACACTGGGGGAAGAGACCCAGTACTTC. Translation: CASSRTLGEETQYF.